This T cell receptor (beta chain) was recovered during a study of CD8+ T cells in alopecia areata. About this clone itself: The target antigen is unknown.

Trimming stripped 5 bases from V and 5 bases from J, with 15 bases between. This CDR3 spans 14 amino acids. Germline CDR1 is SGHAT and CDR2 is FQNNGV. The study, taken as a whole, reports: Tofacitinib yielded significantly lower scalp clonality and fewer expanded CD8+ clones among the top 100.

Regarding treatment: oral pan-JAK inhibitor, 5-10 mg twice daily. Reverse transcribed after extraction, RNA yielded cDNA as the sequencing template. Sequenced by immunoSEQ multiplex PCR; TCRdb stores in-frame clones only, minus some. The profile shows approximately 43,000 clones, about three fifths of them singletons. This sequence was found in a human donor with alopecia areata. Sequenced here: CD8+ T cells sorted from blood, sampled at week 4, from a patient treated with tofacitinib. The chain uses TRBV11-2 and TRBJ1-1; tentative D call: TRBD1 (6 bases). CDR3: CASSHPGTRTEAFF. The CDR3 nucleotides are TGTGCCAGCAGCCACCCAGGGACAAGGACTGAAGCTTTCTTT.